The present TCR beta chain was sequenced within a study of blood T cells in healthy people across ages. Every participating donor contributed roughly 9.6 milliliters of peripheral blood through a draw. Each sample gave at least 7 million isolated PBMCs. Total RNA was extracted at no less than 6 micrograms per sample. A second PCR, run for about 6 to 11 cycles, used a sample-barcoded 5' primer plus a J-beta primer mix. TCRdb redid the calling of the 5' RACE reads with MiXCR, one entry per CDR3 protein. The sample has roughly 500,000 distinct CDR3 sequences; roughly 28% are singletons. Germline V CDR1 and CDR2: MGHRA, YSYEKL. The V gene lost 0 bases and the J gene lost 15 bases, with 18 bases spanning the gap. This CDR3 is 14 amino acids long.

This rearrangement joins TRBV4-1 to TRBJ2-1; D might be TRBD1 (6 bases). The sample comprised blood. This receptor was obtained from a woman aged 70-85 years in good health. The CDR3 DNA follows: TGCGCCAGCAGCCAAGATCCCGGGATTTCCAGGGGGTTCTTC. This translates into CASSQDPGISRGFF.